This T cell receptor (beta chain) is drawn from a study of T cells in Graves' hyperthyroidism and ophthalmopathy. When ophthalmopathy did not progress within 18 months, Graves' hyperthyroidism was considered stable. Investigators excluded patients with uncontrolled infection, other autoimmune disease, pregnancy or lactation. Diagnosis rested on symptoms, serum thyroxine and TRAb, thyroid ultrasound, and orbital computed tomography. RNA transcripts served as the template for amplifying TCR beta CDR3 regions. During a first-round RT-PCR of the TCR CDR3, the HTBI primer set was used. TCRdb analysed the multiplex PCR reads with MiXCR anew, one entry per CDR3 protein. The sample carries about 210,000 distinct CDR3 sequences, about a sixth recorded once. This clonotype was recorded a few times. This CDR3 comprises 14 residues. The V end lost 1 base, the J end lost 1 base, and 8 bases lay between the germline ends. Germline V CDR1 and CDR2: SGHVS, FQNEAQ.

The specimen sequenced was blood. The clonotype comes from a man aged 45 to 65 with Graves' hyperthyroidism. This rearrangement joins TRBV7-8 to TRBJ2-7; D uncertain. The CDR3 DNA is TGTGCCAGCAGCTTAGTCTTTAGGTCCTACGAGCAGTACTTC. Amino acid sequence: CASSLVFRSYEQYF.